The 10 T cell receptor beta chains reported below all come from one sample, sequenced in a study of T cell repertoires in cytomegalovirus infection. These receptors lack a known antigen. TCRdb reprocessed the reads with MiXCR, giving one entry per CDR3 protein. The data show roughly 200,000 distinct CDR3 sequences, with roughly two fifths seen just once and approximately 59% held by the top ten. The sample consisted of CD8+ T cells from cultured PBMCs, taken from culture after CMV antigen stimulation. These receptors were taken from a human donor in good health (CMV status not recorded). Some clones in this sample may be carry-over from other donors' samples.

This clonotype has more than one count but fewer than ten. This sequence joins TRBV18 and TRBJ2-1; tentatively, D is TRBD1 (6 bases). The germline V and J ends were trimmed by 2 bases and 8 bases, with 13 bases remaining between them. The CDR3 extends over 14 amino acids. Germline V gene data show CDR1 as KGHSH and CDR2 as LQKENI. The CDR3 bases are TGTGCCAGCTCACCATCAACAGGGTATGATGAGCAGTTCTTC. As protein: CASSPSTGYDEQFF.

This rearrangement joins TRBV15 to TRBJ2-3; D gene ambiguous. Germline CDR1 is LNHNV and CDR2 is YYDKDF (reference sequence). This CDR3 has 13 amino acids. Trimming stripped 1 base from V and 4 bases from J, with 6 bases between. In DNA, the CDR3 is TGTGCCACCAGCAGAGTACCGCCAGATACGCAGTATTTT. Protein sequence: CATSRVPPDTQYF.

V is TRBV27 and J is TRBJ1-1; D is unclear. Germline V gene data show CDR1 as MNHEY and CDR2 as SMNVEV (reference sequence). The V and J ends lost 2 bases and 1 base respectively, with 8 bases between them. This CDR3 has 14 residues. In DNA form, the CDR3 reads TGTGCCAGCAGTTTAAGGGTTGGGAACACTGAAGCTTTCTTT. It codes for CASSLRVGNTEAFF.

This clonotype has only a few counts. V and J are TRBV7-9 and TRBJ2-1; D is tentatively TRBD1 or TRBD2 (5 bases each). Looked up from germline, CDR1 is SEHNR and CDR2 is FQNEAQ (reference sequence). CDR3 length: 16 amino acids. V dropped 2 bases and J dropped 4 bases, with 15 bases sitting between them. CDR3 nucleotides: TGTGCCAGCAGCTTATCCGGGGACCGCCTTTACAATGAGCAGTTCTTC. It yields the protein CASSLSGDRLYNEQFF.

This clonotype has only a few counts. The chain recombines TRBV4-1 with TRBJ2-1; D uncertain. CDR1 is MGHRA and CDR2 is YSYEKL in the germline V gene. This CDR3 has 15 residues. The V and J ends lost 1 base and 6 bases respectively, with 13 bases between them. CDR3 sequence: CASSQVVRRTNEQFF. CDR3 nucleotide sequence: TGCGCCAGCAGCCAAGTTGTCCGCAGGACCAATGAGCAGTTCTTC.

V is TRBV7-8 and J is TRBJ2-3, with TRBD2 matching 7 bases. Germline V gene sequence: CDR1 SGHVS, CDR2 FQNEAQ. V shed 7 bases and J 4 bases; nucleotides not matched to a gene: 11. This CDR3 has 15 residues. This chain's CDR3 is CASTYSEGGSDTQYF. The CDR3 DNA sequence: TGTGCCAGCACTTACTCTGAGGGAGGGTCAGATACGCAGTATTTT.

This chain links TRBV4-2 with TRBJ2-1; 12 bases agree with TRBD1. The CDR3 has 16 amino acids. Germline trimming cut 3 bases from V and 8 bases from J; bases unmatched to any gene: 8. CDR1 is LGHNA and CDR2 is YNFKEQ in the germline V gene. The CDR3: CASSHTPGTGGYEQFF. The CDR3 DNA sequence: TGTGCCAGCAGCCATACTCCAGGGACAGGGGGCTATGAGCAGTTCTTC.

This rearrangement joins TRBV5-5 to TRBJ2-5, with D maybe TRBD2 (6 bases). V was pared by 3 bases and J by 5 bases, with 17 bases between. The CDR3 is 15 amino acids. Germline assignment: CDR1 SGHKS and CDR2 YYEKEE (reference sequence). The CDR3 nucleotides read TGTGCCAGCAGCTCCTCTCGGGGGACCGAGGAGACCCAGTACTTC. Its translation is CASSSSRGTEETQYF.

This clonotype was seen a handful of times. The rearrangement uses TRBV25-1 and TRBJ1-2, with D possibly matching TRBD1 (5 bases). The CDR3 consists of 19 residues. Per germline, CDR1 MGHDK and CDR2 SYGVNS. V lost 2 bases and J 7 bases, leaving 29 bases between the germline ends. Here the CDR3 DNA reads TGTGCCAGCAGTGAAACCGGCGCGGGGTTGGGGCTTAGATTAGGTGGCTACACCTTC. Protein sequence: CASSETGAGLGLRLGGYTF.

This clonotype has just a few counts. The genes are TRBV7-6 and TRBJ2-1, with 12 bases fitting TRBD2. V shed 4 bases and J 5 bases; nucleotides not matched to a gene: 9. The CDR3 has 17 amino acids. Germline V gene data show CDR1 as SGHVS and CDR2 as FNYEAQ. CDR3 in amino acids: CASSSPGGLAGDNEQFF. In DNA, the CDR3 is TGTGCCAGCAGCTCCCCTGGGGGACTAGCGGGTGACAATGAGCAGTTCTTC.